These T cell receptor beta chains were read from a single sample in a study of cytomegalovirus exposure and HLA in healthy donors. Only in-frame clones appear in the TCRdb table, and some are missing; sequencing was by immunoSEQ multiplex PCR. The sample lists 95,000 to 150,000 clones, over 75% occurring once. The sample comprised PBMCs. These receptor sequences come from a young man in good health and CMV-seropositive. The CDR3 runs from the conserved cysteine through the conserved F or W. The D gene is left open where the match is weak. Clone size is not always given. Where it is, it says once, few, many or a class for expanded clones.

CDR3: CASSRSRVQETQYF
DNA: TGTGCCAGCAGTCGGAGCCGGGTTCAGGAGACCCAGTACTTC
D: -
size: -
V: TRBV6-1
J: TRBJ2-5

CDR3: CASSEGVGAFF
DNA: TGTGCCAGCAGCGAAGGAGTCGGAGCTTTCTTT
D: -
size: -
V: TRBV7-9
J: TRBJ1-1

CDR3: CASRREGTGQPQHF
DNA: TGTGCCAGTAGAAGGGAGGGAACAGGTCAGCCCCAGCATTTT
D: -
size: -
V: TRBV19
J: TRBJ1-5

CDR3: CASSRTLNTEAFF
DNA: TGTGCCAGCAGTCGAACACTGAACACTGAAGCTTTCTTT
D: -
size: -
V: TRBV27
J: TRBJ1-1

CDR3: CASSQGERDQPQHF
DNA: TGCGCCAGCAGCCAAGGGGAGAGGGATCAGCCCCAGCATTTT
D: -
size: -
V: TRBV4-1
J: TRBJ1-5

CDR3: CASSLRTSGTYTDTQYF
DNA: TGTGCCAGCAGCCTGAGGACTAGCGGGACCTACACAGATACGCAGTATTTT
D: TRBD2
size: -
V: TRBV5-5
J: TRBJ2-3

CDR3: CAISPGELGTDTQYF
DNA: TGTGCCATCAGCCCAGGGGAACTAGGGACAGATACGCAGTATTTT
D: -
size: once
V: TRBV10-3
J: TRBJ2-3

CDR3: CASSEPQGGHTEAFF
DNA: TGTGCCAGCAGTGAACCACAGGGTGGGCACACTGAAGCTTTCTTT
D: -
size: few
V: TRBV6-1
J: TRBJ1-1

CDR3: CSSSLSAGGYTF
DNA: TGTTCCAGCAGCTTAAGCGCGGGAGGCTACACCTTC
D: -
size: once
V: TRBV7-9
J: TRBJ1-2

CDR3: CASSSDRTNGYTF
DNA: TGCGCCAGCAGCAGTGACAGAACGAATGGCTACACCTTC
D: -
size: -
V: TRBV5-1
J: TRBJ1-2

CDR3: CASFGQIRKTYNEQFF
DNA: TGCGCCAGCTTCGGACAGATTAGAAAAACCTACAATGAGCAGTTCTTC
D: -
size: -
V: TRBV10-2
J: TRBJ2-1

CDR3: CAWSVRIPLAGGSYEQYF
DNA: TGTGCCTGGAGTGTCCGCATTCCGTTAGCGGGAGGGTCCTACGAGCAGTACTTC
D: TRBD2
size: -
V: TRBV30
J: TRBJ2-7

CDR3: CASSPQRESADTQYF
DNA: TGCGCCAGCAGCCCTCAGCGGGAGAGTGCAGATACGCAGTATTTT
D: TRBD2
size: few
V: TRBV5-1
J: TRBJ2-3

CDR3: CASSLGRGLAEAFF
DNA: TGTGCCAGCAGTTTAGGCAGGGGGCTAGCTGAAGCTTTCTTT
D: TRBD1
size: few
V: TRBV27
J: TRBJ1-1

CDR3: CASSQDVGAGSNEQYF
DNA: TGTGCCAGCAGCCAAGATGTGGGGGCGGGCAGCAACGAGCAGTACTTC
D: -
size: -
V: TRBV14
J: TRBJ2-7

CDR3: CAWSDLHSYGYTF
DNA: TGTGCCTGGAGTGATCTGCACTCCTATGGCTACACCTTC
D: -
size: -
V: TRBV30
J: TRBJ1-2

CDR3: CASSPRTTTDRVRGGTDTQYF
DNA: TGTGCCAGCTCACCACGGACCACGACTGACAGGGTGCGGGGGGGCACAGATACGCAGTATTTT
D: -
size: -
V: TRBV18
J: TRBJ2-3

CDR3: CAWSSGLGTQYF
DNA: TGTGCCTGGAGCTCAGGCCTGGGGACCCAGTACTTC
D: -
size: -
V: TRBV30
J: TRBJ2-5

CDR3: CAWSRLGGFCDSPLHF
DNA: TGTGCCTGGAGTCGACTTGGGGGGTTTTGTGACTCACCCCTCCACTTT
D: -
size: -
V: TRBV30
J: TRBJ1-6

CDR3: CASIGGLTVGGYTF
DNA: TGTGCCAGTATCGGGGGACTGACCGTTGGCGGCTACACCTTC
D: -
size: -
V: TRBV19
J: TRBJ1-2

CDR3: CPGSGKGRQVNYGYTF
DNA: TGTCCTGGGAGCGGAAAGGGTCGACAGGTCAACTATGGCTACACCTTC
D: -
size: -
V: TRBV22-1
J: TRBJ1-2

CDR3: CASRVPGRNYGYTF
DNA: TGTGCCAGTAGGGTACCCGGCAGGAACTATGGCTACACCTTC
D: -
size: -
V: TRBV19
J: TRBJ1-2

CDR3: CASSRQTSGSSYNEQFF
DNA: TGCGCCAGCAGCCGACAAACTAGCGGGAGCTCCTACAATGAGCAGTTCTTC
D: TRBD2
size: -
V: TRBV4-3
J: TRBJ2-1

CDR3: CASREGQPYGYTF
DNA: TGTGCCAGCAGAGAGGGACAGCCCTATGGCTACACCTTC
D: TRBD1
size: once
V: TRBV6-1
J: TRBJ1-2

CDR3: CASSASERVSYEQYF
DNA: TGTGCCAGCAGTGCCTCTGAGCGGGTCTCCTACGAGCAGTACTTC
D: -
size: -
V: TRBV25-1
J: TRBJ2-7

CDR3: CASSPDRSQETQYF
DNA: TGCGCCAGCAGCCCCGACAGGTCCCAAGAGACCCAGTACTTC
D: -
size: -
V: TRBV5-1
J: TRBJ2-5

CDR3: CASSRDRGESQPQHF
DNA: TGTGCCAGCAGCAGGGACAGGGGTGAAAGTCAGCCCCAGCATTTT
D: TRBD1
size: -
V: TRBV7-2
J: TRBJ1-5

CDR3: CASSLGVQGSGNTIYF
DNA: TGCGCCAGCAGCTTGGGCGTGCAGGGTTCAGGAAACACCATATATTTT
D: -
size: -
V: TRBV5-1
J: TRBJ1-3

CDR3: CASSKPIDIDRNTEAFF
DNA: TGTGCCAGCAGCAAGCCCATAGACATCGACAGGAACACTGAAGCTTTCTTT
D: -
size: -
V: TRBV21-1
J: TRBJ1-1

CDR3: CASSFRDGNSPLHF
DNA: TGTGCCAGCAGTTTCAGGGATGGTAATTCACCCCTCCACTTT
D: -
size: -
V: TRBV27
J: TRBJ1-6

CDR3: CASSYEPATGELFF
DNA: TGTGCCAGCAGTTACGAGCCTGCGACCGGGGAGCTGTTTTTT
D: -
size: -
V: TRBV6-6
J: TRBJ2-2

CDR3: CASSLAPSVNKETQYF
DNA: TGTGCCAGCAGCTTAGCCCCCTCAGTAAATAAAGAGACCCAGTACTTC
D: -
size: -
V: TRBV7-9
J: TRBJ2-5

CDR3: CASSKGPTGYEQYF
DNA: TGTGCCAGCAGTAAAGGGCCGACCGGGTACGAGCAGTACTTC
D: -
size: -
V: TRBV6-1
J: TRBJ2-7

CDR3: CASSLTGINSPLHF
DNA: TGTGCCAGCAGCTTGACAGGGATTAATTCACCCCTCCACTTT
D: -
size: once
V: TRBV5-5
J: TRBJ1-6

CDR3: CASSTPGGETQYF
DNA: TGCGCCAGCAGCACCCCGGGAGGAGAGACCCAGTACTTC
D: TRBD2
size: few
V: TRBV4-1
J: TRBJ2-5

CDR3: CASSPQEHYRIPEAFF
DNA: TGTGCCAGCAGCCCCCAGGAACATTACCGTATACCTGAAGCTTTCTTT
D: -
size: -
V: TRBV7-9
J: TRBJ1-1

CDR3: CASKLGGATDTQYF
DNA: TGTGCCAGTAAACTAGGGGGTGCCACAGATACGCAGTATTTT
D: -
size: -
V: TRBV19
J: TRBJ2-3

CDR3: CASSEGGTSGADTQYF
DNA: TGTGCCAGCAGCGAAGGGGGGACTAGCGGGGCAGATACGCAGTATTTT
D: TRBD2
size: -
V: TRBV6-4
J: TRBJ2-3

CDR3: CAISELTALNSPLHF
DNA: TGTGCCATCAGTGAACTGACAGCCCTAAATTCACCCCTCCACTTT
D: -
size: once
V: TRBV10-3
J: TRBJ1-6

CDR3: CASSLGGQKMNTEAFF
DNA: TGTGCCAGCAGTTTAGGAGGTCAGAAAATGAACACTGAAGCTTTCTTT
D: -
size: -
V: TRBV27
J: TRBJ1-1

CDR3: CASSKTGPLKETQYF
DNA: TGTGCCAGTAGTAAAACAGGGCCCCTCAAAGAGACCCAGTACTTC
D: -
size: -
V: TRBV19
J: TRBJ2-5

CDR3: CASSRIGGISGNTIYF
DNA: TGTGCCAGCTCCAGAATCGGGGGAATCTCTGGAAACACCATATATTTT
D: -
size: -
V: TRBV28
J: TRBJ1-3

CDR3: CASSPGAAGNTIYF
DNA: TGTGCCAGCTCACCGGGGGCGGCCGGAAACACCATATATTTT
D: -
size: -
V: TRBV18
J: TRBJ1-3

CDR3: CASSATSGRPYEQYF
DNA: TGTGCCAGCAGTGCGACTAGCGGGAGGCCCTACGAGCAGTACTTC
D: TRBD2
size: -
V: TRBV6-1
J: TRBJ2-7

CDR3: CASSLGTGIPQETQYF
DNA: TGTGCCAGCAGCTTGGGGACAGGGATACCCCAAGAGACCCAGTACTTC
D: TRBD1
size: -
V: TRBV5-6
J: TRBJ2-5

CDR3: CASSLERGSGYTF
DNA: TGCGCCAGCAGCTTGGAAAGGGGTTCCGGCTACACCTTC
D: -
size: -
V: TRBV5-1
J: TRBJ1-2

CDR3: CASSLGRTTGDNEQFF
DNA: TGTGCCAGCAGCTTAGGCCGTACAACGGGAGACAATGAGCAGTTCTTC
D: -
size: -
V: TRBV7-9
J: TRBJ2-1

CDR3: CASSQDLYAGGLSGTDTQYF
DNA: TGTGCCAGCAGCCAAGATCTTTACGCGGGGGGTCTCTCTGGCACAGATACGCAGTATTTT
D: TRBD2
size: -
V: TRBV4-2
J: TRBJ2-3

CDR3: CASSLGQDYGYTF
DNA: TGTGCCAGCAGCTTGGGACAAGACTATGGCTACACCTTC
D: -
size: -
V: TRBV5-6
J: TRBJ1-2

CDR3: CAQGAQRPYNSPLHF
DNA: TGTGCCCAAGGGGCACAGCGACCCTATAATTCACCCCTCCACTTT
D: -
size: -
V: TRBV6-6
J: TRBJ1-6